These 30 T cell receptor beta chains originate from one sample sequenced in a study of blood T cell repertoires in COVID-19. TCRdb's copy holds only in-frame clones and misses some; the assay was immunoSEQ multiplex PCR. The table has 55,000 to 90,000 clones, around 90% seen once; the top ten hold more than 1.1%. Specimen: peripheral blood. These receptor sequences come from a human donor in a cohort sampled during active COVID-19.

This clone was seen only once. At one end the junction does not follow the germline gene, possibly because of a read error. CDR3 coding DNA: TGTGCCAGCAGTTTCTTCGGGGATCAGCCCCGGCATTTT. Translating gives CASSFFGDQPRHF. The chain carries TRBV28 and TRBJ1-5, with D uncertain. The length of the CDR3 is 13 residues. Germline CDR1 is MDHEN and CDR2 is SYDVKM.

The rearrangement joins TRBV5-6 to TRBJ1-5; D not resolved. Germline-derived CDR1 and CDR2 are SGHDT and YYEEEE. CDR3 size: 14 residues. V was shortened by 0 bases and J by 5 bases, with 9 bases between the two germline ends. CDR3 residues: CASSLGPEDQPQHF. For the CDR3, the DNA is TGTGCCAGCAGCTTGGGCCCTGAGGATCAGCCCCAGCATTTT.

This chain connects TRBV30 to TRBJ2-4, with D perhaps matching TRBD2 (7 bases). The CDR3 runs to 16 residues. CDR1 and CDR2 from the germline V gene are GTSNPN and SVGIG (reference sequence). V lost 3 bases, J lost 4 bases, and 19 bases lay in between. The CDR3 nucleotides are TGTGCCTGGAGCCTCCTAAGTGGGGGGGCAAAAAACATTCAGTACTTC. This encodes CAWSLLSGGAKNIQYF.

As DNA, the CDR3 is TGTGCCAGTAGTATCCAGGGGGCGCGGGAGACCCAGTACTTC. This translates into CASSIQGARETQYF. V and J are TRBV19 and TRBJ2-5, with 8 bases matching TRBD1. Germline V gene lookup returns CDR1 LNHDA and CDR2 SQIVND (reference sequence). Unmatched junction bases numbered 5, after V lost 3 bases and J lost 5 bases. This CDR3 has 14 amino acids.

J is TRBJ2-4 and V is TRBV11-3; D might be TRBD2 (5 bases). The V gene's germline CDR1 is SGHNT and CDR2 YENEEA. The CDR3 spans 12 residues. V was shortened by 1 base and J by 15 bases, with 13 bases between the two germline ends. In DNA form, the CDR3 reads TGTGCCAGCAGCTTAGTTCCGGGATTGCGGTACTTC. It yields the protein CASSLVPGLRYF.

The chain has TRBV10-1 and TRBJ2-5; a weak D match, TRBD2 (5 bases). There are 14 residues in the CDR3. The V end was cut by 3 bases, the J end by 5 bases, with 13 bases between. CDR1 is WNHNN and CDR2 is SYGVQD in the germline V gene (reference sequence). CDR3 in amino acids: CASSENEGWETQYF. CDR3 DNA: TGCGCCAGCAGTGAAAATGAGGGATGGGAGACCCAGTACTTC.

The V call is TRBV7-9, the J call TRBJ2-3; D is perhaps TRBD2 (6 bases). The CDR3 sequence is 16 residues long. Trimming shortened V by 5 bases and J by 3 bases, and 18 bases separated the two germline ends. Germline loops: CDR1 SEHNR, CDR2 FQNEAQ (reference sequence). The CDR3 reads CASSPGHGGTTDTQYF. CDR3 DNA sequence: TGTGCCAGCAGCCCCGGACATGGCGGGACTACAGATACGCAGTATTTT.

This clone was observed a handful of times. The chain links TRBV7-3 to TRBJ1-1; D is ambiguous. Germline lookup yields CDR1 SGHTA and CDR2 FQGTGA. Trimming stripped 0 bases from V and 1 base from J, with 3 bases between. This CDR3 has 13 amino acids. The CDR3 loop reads CASSLTQNTEAFF. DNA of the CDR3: TGTGCCAGCAGCTTAACCCAGAACACTGAAGCTTTCTTT.

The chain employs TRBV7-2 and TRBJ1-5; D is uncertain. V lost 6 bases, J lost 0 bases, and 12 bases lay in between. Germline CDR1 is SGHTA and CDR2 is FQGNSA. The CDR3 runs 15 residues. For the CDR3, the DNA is TGTGCCAGCAGTCCTAGATCCAATAGCAATCAGCCCCAGCATTTT. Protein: CASSPRSNSNQPQHF.

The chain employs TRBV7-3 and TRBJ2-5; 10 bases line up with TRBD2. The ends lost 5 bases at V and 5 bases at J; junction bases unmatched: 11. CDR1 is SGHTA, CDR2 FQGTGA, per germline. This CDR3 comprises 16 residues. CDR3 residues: CASSTGAGGGKETQYF. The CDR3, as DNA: TGTGCCAGCAGCACTGGAGCGGGAGGGGGGAAGGAGACCCAGTACTTC. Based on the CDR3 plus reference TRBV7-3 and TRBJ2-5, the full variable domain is GAGVSQTPSNKVTEKGKYVELRCDPISGHTALYWYRQSLGQGPEFLIYFQGTGAADDSGLPNDRFFAVRPEGSVSTLKIQRTERGDSAVYLCASSTGAGGGKETQYFGPGTRLLVL.

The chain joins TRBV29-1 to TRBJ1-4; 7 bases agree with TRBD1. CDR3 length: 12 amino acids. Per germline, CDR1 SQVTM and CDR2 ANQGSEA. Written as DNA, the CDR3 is TGCAGTGCCAGGGGGAGTAATGAAAAACTGTTTTTT. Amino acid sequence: CSARGSNEKLFF.

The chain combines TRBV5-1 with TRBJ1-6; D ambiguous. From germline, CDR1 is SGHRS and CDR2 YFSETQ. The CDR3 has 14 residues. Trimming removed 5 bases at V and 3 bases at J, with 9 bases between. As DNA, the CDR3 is TGCGCCAGCAGAGGCGCAGGCTATAATTCACCCCTCCACTTT. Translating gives CASRGAGYNSPLHF.

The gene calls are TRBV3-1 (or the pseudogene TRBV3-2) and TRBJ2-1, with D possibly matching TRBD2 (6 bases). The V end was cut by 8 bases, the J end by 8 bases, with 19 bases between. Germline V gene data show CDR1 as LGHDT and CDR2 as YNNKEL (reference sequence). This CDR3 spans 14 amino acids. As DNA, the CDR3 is TGTGCCAGCGGCGGAGGGCGGTTTTTGCATGAGCAGTTCTTC. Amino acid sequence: CASGGGRFLHEQFF.

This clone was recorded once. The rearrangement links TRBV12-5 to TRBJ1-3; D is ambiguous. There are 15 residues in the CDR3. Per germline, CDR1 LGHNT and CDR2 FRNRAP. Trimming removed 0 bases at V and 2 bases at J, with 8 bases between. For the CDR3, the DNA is TGTGCTAGTGGTTTGGTCAGGCCTACTGGAAACACCATATATTTT. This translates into CASGLVRPTGNTIYF.

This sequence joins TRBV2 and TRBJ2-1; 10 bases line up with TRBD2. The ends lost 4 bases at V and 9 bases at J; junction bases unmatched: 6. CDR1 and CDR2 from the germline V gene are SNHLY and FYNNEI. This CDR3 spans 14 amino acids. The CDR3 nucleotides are TGTGCCAGCAGTGCCAGCGGGAGGGCCGTTGAGCAGTTCTTC. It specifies CASSASGRAVEQFF.

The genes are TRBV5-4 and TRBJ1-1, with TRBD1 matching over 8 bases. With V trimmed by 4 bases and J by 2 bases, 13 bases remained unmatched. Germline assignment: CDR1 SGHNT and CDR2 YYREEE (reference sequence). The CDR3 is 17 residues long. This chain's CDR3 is CASSLGQGPPLNTEAFF. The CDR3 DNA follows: TGTGCCAGCAGCCTCGGACAGGGACCGCCCCTTAACACTGAAGCTTTCTTT.

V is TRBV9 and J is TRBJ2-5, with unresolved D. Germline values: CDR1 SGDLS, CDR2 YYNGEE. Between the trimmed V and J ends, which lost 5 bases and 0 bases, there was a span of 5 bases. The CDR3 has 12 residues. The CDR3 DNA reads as TGTGCCAGCAGTAGCAACCAAGAGACCCAGTACTTC. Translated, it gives CASSSNQETQYF.

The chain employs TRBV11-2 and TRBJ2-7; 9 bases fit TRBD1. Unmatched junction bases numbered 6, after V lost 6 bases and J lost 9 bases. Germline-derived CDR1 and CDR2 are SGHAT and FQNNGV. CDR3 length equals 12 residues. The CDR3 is CASSLTGGGQYF. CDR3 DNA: TGTGCCAGCAGTTTGACAGGGGGTGGGCAGTACTTC.

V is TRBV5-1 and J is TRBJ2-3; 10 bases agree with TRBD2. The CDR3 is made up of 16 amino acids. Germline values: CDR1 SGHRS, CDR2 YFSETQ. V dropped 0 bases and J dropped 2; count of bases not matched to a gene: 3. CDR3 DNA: TGCGCCAGCAGCTTGGGGGGACTAGCGTCCACAGATACGCAGTATTTT. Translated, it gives CASSLGGLASTDTQYF.

DNA for the CDR3: TGTGCCAGCAGTTACATTCCTCGAAAGACAGGCCTAAACTATGGCTACACCTTC. Protein: CASSYIPRKTGLNYGYTF. The chain couples TRBV6-2 or TRBV6-3 to TRBJ1-2, with D possibly being TRBD1 (6 bases). V was pared by 2 bases and J by 2 bases, with 21 bases between. CDR1 is MNHEY and CDR2 is SVGEGT in the germline V gene. The CDR3 sequence is 18 residues long.

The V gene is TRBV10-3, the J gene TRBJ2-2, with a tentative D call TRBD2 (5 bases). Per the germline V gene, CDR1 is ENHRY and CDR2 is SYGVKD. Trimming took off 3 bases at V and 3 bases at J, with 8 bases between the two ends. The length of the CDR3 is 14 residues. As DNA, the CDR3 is TGTGCCATCAGTGATGGACTGCACACCGGGGAGCTGTTTTTT. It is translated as CAISDGLHTGELFF.

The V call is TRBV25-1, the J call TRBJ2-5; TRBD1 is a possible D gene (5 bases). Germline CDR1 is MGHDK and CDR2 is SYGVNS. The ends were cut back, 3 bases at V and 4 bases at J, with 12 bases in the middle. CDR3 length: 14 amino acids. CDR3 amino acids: CASSDRVLRETQYF. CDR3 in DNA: TGTGCCAGCAGTGACAGGGTATTGCGAGAGACCCAGTACTTC.

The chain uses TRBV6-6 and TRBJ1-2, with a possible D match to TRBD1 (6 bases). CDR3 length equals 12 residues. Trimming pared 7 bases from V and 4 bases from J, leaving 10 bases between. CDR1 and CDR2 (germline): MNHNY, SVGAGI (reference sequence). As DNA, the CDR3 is TGTGCCAGCATATCGGACAGCTATGGCTACACCTTC. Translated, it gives CASISDSYGYTF.

This CDR3 is CASSQDLAGVRNEQFF. The CDR3, as DNA: TGTGCCAGCAGCCAAGATCTAGCGGGAGTTCGGAATGAGCAGTTCTTC. The V gene is TRBV3-1 (or the pseudogene TRBV3-2), the J gene TRBJ2-1; TRBD2 matches at 10 bases. With 0 bases clipped from V and 7 bases from J, the junction kept 6 bases outside the gene matches. Germline V lookup: CDR1 LGHDT, CDR2 YNNKEL (reference sequence). The CDR3 loop spans 16 amino acids.

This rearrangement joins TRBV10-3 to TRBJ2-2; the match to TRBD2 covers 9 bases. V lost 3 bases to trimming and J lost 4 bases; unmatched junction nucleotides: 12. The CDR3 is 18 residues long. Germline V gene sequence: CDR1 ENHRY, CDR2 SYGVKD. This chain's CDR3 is CAISDPSITSGFTGELFF. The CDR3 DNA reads TGTGCCATCAGTGATCCCTCCATTACTAGCGGGTTCACCGGGGAGCTGTTTTTT.

For the CDR3, the DNA is TGTGCCAGCAGCTTGGTCCTGGGACTAGCGGGAGACGCCCACGAGCAGTACGTC. Its protein is CASSLVLGLAGDAHEQYV. The J gene is TRBJ2-7, the V gene TRBV5-6, with 14 bases aligning to TRBD2. Trimming cost V 0 bases and J 5 bases; bases outside gene matches: 10. This CDR3 comprises 18 residues. CDR1 and CDR2 (germline): SGHDT, YYEEEE.

The CDR3 DNA sequence: TGTGCCAGCAGCTCCACGCCGGGCGCAGGGAATCAGCCCCAGCATTTT. It specifies CASSSTPGAGNQPQHF. The gene calls are TRBV7-2 and TRBJ1-5; possible D gene TRBD1, 5 bases. The CDR3 covers 16 residues. Trimming removed 4 bases at V and 4 bases at J, with 17 bases between. Germline lookup yields CDR1 SGHTA and CDR2 FQGNSA. The full variable domain, rest sourced from reference TRBV7-2 and TRBJ1-5, is GAGVSQSPSNKVTEKGKDVELRCDPISGHTALYWYRQSLGQGLEFLIYFQGNSAPDKSGLPSDRFSAERTGGSVSTLTIQRTQQEDSAVYLCASSSTPGAGNQPQHFGDGTRLSIL.

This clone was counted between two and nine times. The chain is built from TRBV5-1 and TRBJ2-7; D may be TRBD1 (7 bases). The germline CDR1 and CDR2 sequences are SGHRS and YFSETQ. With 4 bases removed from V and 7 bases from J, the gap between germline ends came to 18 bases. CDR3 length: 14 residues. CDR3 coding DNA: TGCGCCAGCAGCAATGCAGGGGGGCCCTTTGAGCAGTACTTC. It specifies CASSNAGGPFEQYF.

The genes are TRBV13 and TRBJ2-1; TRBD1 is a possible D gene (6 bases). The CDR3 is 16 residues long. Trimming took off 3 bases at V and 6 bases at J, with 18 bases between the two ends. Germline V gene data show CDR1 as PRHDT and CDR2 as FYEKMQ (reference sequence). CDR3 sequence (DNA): TGTGCCAGCAGCTTTGAAGGGACAACGAAGGCCAATGAGCAGTTCTTC. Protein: CASSFEGTTKANEQFF. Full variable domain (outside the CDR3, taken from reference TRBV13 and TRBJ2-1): AAGVIQSPRHLIKEKRETATLKCYPIPRHDTVYWYQQGPGQDPQFLISFYEKMQSDKGSIPDRFSAQQFSDYHSELNMSSLELGDSALYFCASSFEGTTKANEQFFGPGTRLTVL.

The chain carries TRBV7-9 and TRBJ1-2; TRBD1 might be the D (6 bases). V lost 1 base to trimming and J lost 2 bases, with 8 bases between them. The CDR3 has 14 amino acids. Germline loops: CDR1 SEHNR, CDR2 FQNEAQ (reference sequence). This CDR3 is CASSLDDRNYGYTF. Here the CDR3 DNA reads TGTGCCAGCAGCTTAGACGACAGGAACTATGGCTACACCTTC.